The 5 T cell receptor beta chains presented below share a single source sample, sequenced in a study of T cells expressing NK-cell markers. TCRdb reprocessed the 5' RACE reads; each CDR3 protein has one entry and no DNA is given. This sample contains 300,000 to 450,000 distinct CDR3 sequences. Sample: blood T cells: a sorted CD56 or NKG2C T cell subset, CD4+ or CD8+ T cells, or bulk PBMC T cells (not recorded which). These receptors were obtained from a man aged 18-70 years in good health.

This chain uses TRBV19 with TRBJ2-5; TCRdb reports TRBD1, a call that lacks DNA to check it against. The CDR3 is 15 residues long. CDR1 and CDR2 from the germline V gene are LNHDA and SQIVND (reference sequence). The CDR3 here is CASSSTPGTGETQYF.

CDR3 residues: CASSPLQVADTQYF. V usage is TRBV18 and J usage is TRBJ2-3. This CDR3 has 14 residues. Germline CDR1 KGHSH, CDR2 LQKENI.

The CDR3 protein is CSAVWGDSPLHF. The gene calls are TRBV20-1 and TRBJ1-6; TCRdb designates TRBD1, a call that cannot be tested without DNA. This CDR3 is 12 amino acids long. Germline loops: CDR1 DFQATT, CDR2 SNEGSKA (reference sequence).

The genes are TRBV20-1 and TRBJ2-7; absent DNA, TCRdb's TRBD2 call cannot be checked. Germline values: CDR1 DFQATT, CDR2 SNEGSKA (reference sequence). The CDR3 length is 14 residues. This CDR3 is CSARRAGRTYEQYF.

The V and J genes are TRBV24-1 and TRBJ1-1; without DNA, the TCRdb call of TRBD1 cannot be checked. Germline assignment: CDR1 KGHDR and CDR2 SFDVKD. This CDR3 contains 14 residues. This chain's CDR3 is CATSAQGINTEAFF.